The T cell receptor beta chain under discussion was sequenced for a study of T cell repertoires in cytomegalovirus infection. Overall study context: Signatures in public TCR beta sequences pointed to both CMV infection and matching HLA type. Points from the study as a whole: Carriers of CMV plus the relevant HLA were identified by cumulative public TCR beta family frequency.

The CDR3 sequence is 14 residues long. J gave up 5 bases and V 6 bases, and 5 bases lay outside the gene matches. Germline V CDR1 and CDR2: DFQATT, SNEGSKA (reference sequence). Notes on this clonotype: Its antigen is not identified.

MiXCR was run by TCRdb on the reads, yielding one entry per CDR3 protein. Among roughly 730,000 distinct CDR3 sequences listed, around 30% were seen once. The clonotype originates from a human donor in good health (CMV status not recorded). Some clones in this sample may be carry-over from other donors' samples. The sequencing used cultured PBMCs, collected from culture after CMV antigen stimulation. The rearrangement joins TRBV20-1 to TRBJ2-1, with 12 bases identical to TRBD2. CDR3 region: CSASTSGRNNEQFF. The CDR3, as DNA: TGCAGTGCCTCGACTAGCGGGAGAAACAATGAGCAGTTCTTC.